The 6 T cell receptor beta chains in this list originate from one sample, sequenced in a study of OX40 agonist ivuxolimab in advanced cancers. The data were produced by immunoSEQ multiplex PCR, yet TCRdb's version contains in-frame clones alone and is incomplete. Among about 81,000 clones listed, under 95% were seen once. This sample comprised CD4+ or CD8+ T cells sorted from blood, obtained in a trial of the OX40 agonist ivuxolimab. These receptors all come from an adult with an advanced solid tumor such as melanoma, head and neck, liver or kidney cancer.

This rearrangement joins TRBV4-1 to TRBJ1-1; a weak D match, TRBD1 (6 bases). Per the germline V gene, CDR1 is MGHRA and CDR2 is YSYEKL. CDR3 length equals 15 residues. V was clipped by 1 base and J by 8 bases, with 17 bases between them. The CDR3 DNA sequence: TGCGCCAGCAGCCAAGCACAGGGAGTAATTCTGGAAGCTTTCTTT. It specifies CASSQAQGVILEAFF.

V is TRBV6-6 and J is TRBJ1-2; D remains ambiguous. V was clipped by 3 bases and J by 8 bases, with 19 bases between them. Germline CDR1 is MNHNY and CDR2 is SVGAGI (reference sequence). CDR3 length: 15 amino acids. The CDR3 protein is CASSYGLFESGGYTF. The CDR3 region has the DNA TGTGCCAGCAGTTATGGCCTATTCGAATCGGGGGGCTACACCTTC.

The V call is TRBV27, the J call TRBJ2-7; a weak D match, TRBD2 (6 bases). The germline CDR1 and CDR2 sequences are MNHEY and SMNVEV (reference sequence). V shed 1 base and J shed 0 bases, with 10 bases lying between them. The CDR3 loop spans 15 amino acids. CDR3 region: CASSLWGERSYEQYF. DNA of the CDR3: TGTGCCAGCAGTTTATGGGGGGAGCGCTCCTACGAGCAGTACTTC.

The V call is TRBV9, the J call TRBJ1-3; D perhaps matches TRBD1 (6 bases). The CDR3 covers 17 residues. Trimming cost V 3 bases and J 2 bases, with 18 bases left between them. Germline V gene data show CDR1 as SGDLS and CDR2 as YYNGEE. CDR3 residues: CASSAPVSTGTGNTIYF. The CDR3 bases are TGTGCCAGCAGCGCCCCGGTTAGCACAGGGACTGGAAACACCATATATTTT.

This chain connects TRBV19 to TRBJ2-1; D not certain. The CDR3 sequence is 11 residues long. Germline CDR1 reads LNHDA; CDR2 reads SQIVND (reference sequence). V gave up 3 bases and J gave up 8 bases, with 5 bases separating them. The CDR3 spells CASSIFDEQFF. In DNA form, the CDR3 reads TGTGCCAGTAGTATTTTTGATGAGCAGTTCTTC. The full variable domain, in which reference TRBV19 and TRBJ2-1 provide the parts outside the CDR3, is DGGITQSPKYLFRKEGQNVTLSCEQNLNHDAMYWYRQDPGQGLRLIYYSQIVNDFQKGDIAEGYSVSREKKESFPLTVTSAQKNPTAFYLCASSIFDEQFFGPGTRLTVL.

This chain links TRBV28 with TRBJ2-5, with D possibly called TRBD1 or TRBD2 (6 bases each). The CDR3 is 12 amino acids. Per the germline V gene, CDR1 is MDHEN and CDR2 is SYDVKM. Trimming pared 7 bases from V and 5 bases from J, leaving 11 bases between. This chain's CDR3 is CASNGGGETQYF. CDR3 sequence (DNA): TGTGCCAGCAACGGAGGGGGGGAGACCCAGTACTTC.